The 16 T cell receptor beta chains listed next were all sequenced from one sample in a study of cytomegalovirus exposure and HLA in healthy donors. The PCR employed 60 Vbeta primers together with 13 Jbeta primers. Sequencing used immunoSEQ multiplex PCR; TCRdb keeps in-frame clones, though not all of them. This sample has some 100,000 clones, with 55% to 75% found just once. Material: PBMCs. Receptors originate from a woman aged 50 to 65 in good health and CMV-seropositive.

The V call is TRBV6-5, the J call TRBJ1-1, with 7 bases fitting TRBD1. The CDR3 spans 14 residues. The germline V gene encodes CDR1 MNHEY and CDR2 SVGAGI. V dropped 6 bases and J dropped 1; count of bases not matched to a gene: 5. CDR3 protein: CASSRGQPNTEAFF. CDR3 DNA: TGTGCCAGCAGCCGGGGACAGCCGAACACTGAAGCTTTCTTT.

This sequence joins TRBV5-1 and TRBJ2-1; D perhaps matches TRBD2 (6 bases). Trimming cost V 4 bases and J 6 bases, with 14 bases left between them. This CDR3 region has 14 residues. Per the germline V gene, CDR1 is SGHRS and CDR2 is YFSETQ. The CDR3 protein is CASSLGGRSNEQFF. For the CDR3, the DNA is TGCGCCAGCAGCCTCGGGGGACGCAGCAATGAGCAGTTCTTC.

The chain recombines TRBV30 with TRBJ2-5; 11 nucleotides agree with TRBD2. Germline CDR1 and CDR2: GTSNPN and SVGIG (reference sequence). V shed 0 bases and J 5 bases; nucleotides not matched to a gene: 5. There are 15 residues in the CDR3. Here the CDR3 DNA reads TGTGCCTGGAGTGTAGCTAGCGGGAGGTGGGAGACCCAGTACTTC. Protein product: CAWSVASGRWETQYF.

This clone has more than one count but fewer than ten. CDR3 nucleotide sequence: TGTGCCATCAGTGTTTCTGCGGGAGGTTCAGGCGTTAGCACAGATACGCAGTATTTT. It yields the protein CAISVSAGGSGVSTDTQYF. The chain is built from TRBV10-3 and TRBJ2-3; 8 bases line up with TRBD2. This CDR3 contains 19 residues. Germline CDR1 ENHRY, CDR2 SYGVKD. Trimming cost V 4 bases and J 0 bases; bases outside gene matches: 15.

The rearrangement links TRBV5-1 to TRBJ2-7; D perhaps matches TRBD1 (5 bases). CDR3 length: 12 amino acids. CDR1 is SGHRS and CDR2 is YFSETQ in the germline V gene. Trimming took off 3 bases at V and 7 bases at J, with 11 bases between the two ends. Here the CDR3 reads CASSSGLREQYF. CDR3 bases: TGCGCCAGCAGCTCAGGGTTGCGGGAGCAGTACTTC.

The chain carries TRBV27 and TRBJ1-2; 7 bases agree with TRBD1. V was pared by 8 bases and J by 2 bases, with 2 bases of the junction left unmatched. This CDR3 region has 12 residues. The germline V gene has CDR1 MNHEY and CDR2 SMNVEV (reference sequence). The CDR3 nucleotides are TGTGCCAGCTCGACAGGGAACTATGGCTACACCTTC. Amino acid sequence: CASSTGNYGYTF.

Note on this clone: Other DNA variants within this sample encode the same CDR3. CDR3 loop: CASSLGDRGSLDEQYF. CDR3 DNA sequence: TGTGCCAGCAGCTTAGGAGACAGGGGAAGTTTGGACGAGCAGTACTTC. This chain links TRBV7-9 with TRBJ2-7; TRBD1 matches 8 bases. The CDR3 length is 16 residues. The germline CDR1 and CDR2 sequences are SEHNR and FQNEAQ (reference sequence). V was pared by 1 base and J by 5 bases, with 10 bases of the junction left unmatched.

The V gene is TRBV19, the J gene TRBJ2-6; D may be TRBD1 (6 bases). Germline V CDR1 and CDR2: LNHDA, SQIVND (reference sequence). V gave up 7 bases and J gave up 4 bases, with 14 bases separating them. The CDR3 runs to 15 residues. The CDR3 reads CASKPTGWGANVLTF. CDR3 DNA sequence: TGTGCCAGTAAACCAACAGGGTGGGGGGCCAACGTCCTGACTTTC. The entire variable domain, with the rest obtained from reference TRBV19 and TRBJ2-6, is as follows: DGGITQSPKYLFRKEGQNVTLSCEQNLNHDAMYWYRQDPGQGLRLIYYSQIVNDFQKGDIAEGYSVSREKKESFPLTVTSAQKNPTAFYLCASKPTGWGANVLTFGAGSRLTVL.

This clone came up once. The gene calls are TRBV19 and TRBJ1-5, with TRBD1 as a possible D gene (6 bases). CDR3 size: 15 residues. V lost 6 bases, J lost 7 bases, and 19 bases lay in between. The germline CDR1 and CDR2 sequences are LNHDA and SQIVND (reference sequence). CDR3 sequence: CASRSTGHWSQPQHF. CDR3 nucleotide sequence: TGTGCCAGTAGATCTACGGGACATTGGTCCCAGCCCCAGCATTTT.

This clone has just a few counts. In DNA, the CDR3 is TGTGCCACCCTTTTTGCGGGAGGGTCCAATGAGCAGTTCTTC. Encoded protein: CATLFAGGSNEQFF. The chain couples TRBV2 to TRBJ2-1, with 9 nucleotides matching TRBD2. This CDR3 contains 14 residues. V was pared by 10 bases and J by 6 bases, with 10 bases of the junction left unmatched. Germline CDR1 reads SNHLY; CDR2 reads FYNNEI.

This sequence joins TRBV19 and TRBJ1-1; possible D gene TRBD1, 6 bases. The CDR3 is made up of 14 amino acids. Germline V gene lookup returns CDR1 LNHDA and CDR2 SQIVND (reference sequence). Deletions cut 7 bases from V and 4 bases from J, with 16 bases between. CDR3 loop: CASIPGGPGTEAFF. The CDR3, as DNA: TGTGCCAGTATACCTGGGGGCCCCGGCACTGAAGCTTTCTTT.

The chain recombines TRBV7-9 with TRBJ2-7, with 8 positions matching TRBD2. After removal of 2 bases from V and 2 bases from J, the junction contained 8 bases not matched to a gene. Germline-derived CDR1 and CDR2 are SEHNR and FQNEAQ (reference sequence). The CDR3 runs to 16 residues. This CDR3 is CASSLYLAGAPYEQYF. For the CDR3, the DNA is TGTGCCAGCAGCTTATATCTAGCGGGTGCCCCCTACGAGCAGTACTTC.

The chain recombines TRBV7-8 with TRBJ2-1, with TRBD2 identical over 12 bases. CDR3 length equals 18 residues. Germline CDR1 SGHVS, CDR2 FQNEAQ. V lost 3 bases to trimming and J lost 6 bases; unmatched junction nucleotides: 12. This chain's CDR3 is CASSFSSGRAWLGNEQFF. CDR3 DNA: TGTGCCAGCAGCTTTTCTAGCGGGAGGGCCTGGTTGGGCAATGAGCAGTTCTTC.

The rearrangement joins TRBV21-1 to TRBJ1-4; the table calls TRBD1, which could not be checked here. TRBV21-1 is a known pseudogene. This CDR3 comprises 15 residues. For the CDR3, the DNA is TGTGCCAGCAGCGGTCATGGGGCGGTGAGTGAAAAACTGTTTTTT. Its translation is CASSGHGAVSEKLFF.

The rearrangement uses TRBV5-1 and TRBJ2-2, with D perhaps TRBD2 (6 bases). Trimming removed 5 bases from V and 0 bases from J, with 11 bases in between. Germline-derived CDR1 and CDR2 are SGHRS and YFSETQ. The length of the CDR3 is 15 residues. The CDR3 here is CASSMGEANTGELFF. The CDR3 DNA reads TGCGCCAGCAGTATGGGGGAGGCGAACACCGGGGAGCTGTTTTTT.

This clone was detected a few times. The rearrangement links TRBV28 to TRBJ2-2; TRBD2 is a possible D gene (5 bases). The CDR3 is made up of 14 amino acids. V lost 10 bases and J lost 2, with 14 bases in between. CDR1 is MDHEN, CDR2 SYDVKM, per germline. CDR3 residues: CATGGQINTGELFF. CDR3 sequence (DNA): TGTGCCACCGGAGGTCAGATAAACACCGGGGAGCTGTTTTTT.